Listed below are T cell receptor beta chains from one sample, sequenced in a study of blood T cells in healthy people across ages. In TCRdb, the 5' RACE reads were re-called with MiXCR into one record per CDR3 protein. The top ten hold under 25% of the sample, which has about 730,000 distinct CDR3 sequences, more than 40% seen once. The source material was blood. The receptors derive from a woman aged 55-69 years in good health. CDR3s include the opening cysteine and the closing phenylalanine or tryptophan. Fields, in order: CDR3 DNA, CDR3 protein, clone size, V gene, D gene, J gene. D genes are given only for firm matches. Only part of the rows carry a size: once, few, many, or a class if the clone is expanded.

TGCGCCAGCAGCTTGGTCCGGGTCAAGAACACTGAAGCTTTCTTT,CASSLVRVKNTEAFF,-,TRBV5-1,-,TRBJ1-1
TGTGCCAGCAGTTTCAGTGGTGCAGGGGGCTCCAAAAACATTCAGTACTTC,CASSFSGAGGSKNIQYF,-,TRBV27,TRBD1,TRBJ2-4
TGCAGTGCTAGGTTTAGTTTTGGGGTCGAGGATATGAGTAATGAGCAGTACTTC,CSARFSFGVEDMSNEQYF,-,TRBV20-1,-,TRBJ2-7
TGCAGTGCTAGAGATCAGAAGCGGGAGGGAACAGATACGCAGTATTTT,CSARDQKREGTDTQYF,-,TRBV20-1,TRBD2,TRBJ2-3
TGTGCCAGCAGTTACGGGGGACATAGGGAGTCAGATACGCAGTATTTT,CASSYGGHRESDTQYF,-,TRBV6-2/TRBV6-3,-,TRBJ2-3
TGCAGCGTTGCCCGCAACTCTGGAAACACCATATATTTT,CSVARNSGNTIYF,few,TRBV29-1,-,TRBJ1-3
TGTGCCAGCAGCCTTAGACAGGAGACCTCTAACGAGCAGTACTTC,CASSLRQETSNEQYF,-,TRBV7-9,-,TRBJ2-7
TGTGCCAGCAGTTACTCAGGACAGGGGGCGTCTGGGGCCAACGTCCTGACTTTC,CASSYSGQGASGANVLTF,-,TRBV6-5,TRBD1,TRBJ2-6
TGCGCCAGCAGCTCCCACTCTTTGCGGGAGGGCAACACAGATACGCAGTATTTT,CASSSHSLREGNTDTQYF,-,TRBV5-1,TRBD2,TRBJ2-3
TGCAGTGCTGCGCGGGGTTCGAGGCTCACAGATACGCAGTATTTT,CSAARGSRLTDTQYF,-,TRBV20-1,-,TRBJ2-3
TGCGCCAGCAGCTTGGGTCGCCCGAACAATGAGCAGTTCTTC,CASSLGRPNNEQFF,few,TRBV5-1,-,TRBJ2-1
TGCGCCAGCAGCTTGCCCGGGGGGCATCGCACAGATACGCAGTATTTT,CASSLPGGHRTDTQYF,-,TRBV5-1,-,TRBJ2-3
TGTGCCGGCAGCCCGGGACAGGGAAGGTGGCAGCCCCAGCATTTT,CAGSPGQGRWQPQHF,-,TRBV7-2,TRBD1,TRBJ1-5
TGTGCCAGCAGCCCGCCTGACAGGGGGATCTACGAGCAGTACTTC,CASSPPDRGIYEQYF,few,TRBV11-2,TRBD1,TRBJ2-7
TGTGCCAGCAGCTTAACAGGGGACCCCTACGAGCAGTACTTC,CASSLTGDPYEQYF,few,TRBV7-3,-,TRBJ2-7
TGTGCCAGCAGCTTGGTCCGGGAGGTCCGGAAGACCCAGTACTTC,CASSLVREVRKTQYF,-,TRBV7-6,TRBD2,TRBJ2-5
TGCGCCAGCAGCCTCGCTAGCGGGCTCACCGGGGAGCTGTTTTTT,CASSLASGLTGELFF,few,TRBV5-1,TRBD2,TRBJ2-2
TGTGCCAGCAGTCTCACTTTACAGGGGTATGGCTACACCTTC,CASSLTLQGYGYTF,few,TRBV12-3/TRBV12-4,TRBD1,TRBJ1-2
TGCAGCGTTGTCGGACTCTCCTACGAGCAGTACTTC,CSVVGLSYEQYF,many,TRBV29-1,-,TRBJ2-7
TGCAGTGCTAAGGAGGGGCTCAATGAGCAGTTCTTC,CSAKEGLNEQFF,-,TRBV20-1,-,TRBJ2-1
TGTGCCAGCAGTCCAAGCGGGGCGACCCAAGAGACCCAGTACTTC,CASSPSGATQETQYF,many,TRBV28,TRBD2,TRBJ2-5
TGCGCCAGCAGCCACGCTAGAACAGGGTTAGGGCCCCTCTCGTATAATGAAAAACTGTTTTTT,CASSHARTGLGPLSYNEKLFF,-,TRBV5-1,-,TRBJ1-4
TGTGCCAGCAGCACAGGGCCGAACACTGAAGCTTTCTTT,CASSTGPNTEAFF,many,TRBV7-2,-,TRBJ1-1
TGCAGTGCTAGGGATTGGGGAAGCTCCTACGAGCAGTACTTC,CSARDWGSSYEQYF,-,TRBV20-1,-,TRBJ2-7
TGTGCCAGCAGCTTGAGTTTTAGGGAAATTCCTGAGCAGTACTTC,CASSLSFREIPEQYF,few,TRBV11-2,-,TRBJ2-7
TGTGCCGGCAGGTCCGGGGACAATGAGCAGTTCTTC,CAGRSGDNEQFF,-,TRBV3-1,-,TRBJ2-1
TGCAGTGCTAGAGATGAAGGTTGGACAGGGGTGCCGCGCAATCAGCCCCAGCATTTT,CSARDEGWTGVPRNQPQHF,-,TRBV20-1,TRBD1,TRBJ1-5
TGTGCCAGCAGCGTTATGGTGGGAGGAGGCAATGAGCAGTTCTTC,CASSVMVGGGNEQFF,few,TRBV27,-,TRBJ2-1
TGCAGTGCTAGAAATATAAAGGGCTACGAGCAGTACTTC,CSARNIKGYEQYF,-,TRBV20-1,-,TRBJ2-7
TGTGCCAGCGGAGAGCGGAACGTGAACTACAATGAGCAGTACTTC,CASGERNVNYNEQYF,-,TRBV6-2/TRBV6-3,-,TRBJ2-7
TGTGCCAGCTCACCAAATAGCGAAGAGACCCAGTACTTC,CASSPNSEETQYF,many,TRBV18,-,TRBJ2-5
TGCAGTGCTAGAGATTGGGGTAGCGGGGGGTTTTACAATGAGCAGTTCTTC,CSARDWGSGGFYNEQFF,few,TRBV20-1,TRBD2,TRBJ2-1
TGTGCCAGCTCACTCCCACCCGGGGCCAATGAGCAGTACTTC,CASSLPPGANEQYF,-,TRBV18,-,TRBJ2-7
TGTGCCAGCAGCCCAAAGTGGGCCTCTGGGGCCAACGTCCTGACTTTC,CASSPKWASGANVLTF,-,TRBV9,-,TRBJ2-6
TGTGCCAGCAGTTTGAACCAGGGGGCAACTAATGAAAAACTGTTTTTT,CASSLNQGATNEKLFF,-,TRBV28,TRBD1,TRBJ1-4
TGTGCCACCAGCGAGGGACCTTTTGATGGGGGTGGCTACACCTTC,CATSEGPFDGGGYTF,few,TRBV15,-,TRBJ1-2
TGCAGTGCTAGGGGGGTAGCTAGCGAGTACAATGAGCAGTTCTTC,CSARGVASEYNEQFF,-,TRBV20-1,-,TRBJ2-1
TGTGCCAGCAGTGAAGCGGGGGCTAGCGGGGGCCGTGCTGCCAAAAACATTCAGTACTTC,CASSEAGASGGRAAKNIQYF,-,TRBV2,TRBD2,TRBJ2-4
TGTGCCAGCAGCTTTACGGACCAACAGACCCAGTACTTC,CASSFTDQQTQYF,-,TRBV7-9,-,TRBJ2-5
TGCAGCGTCCTAGCGGGCTCCTACGAGCAGTACTTC,CSVLAGSYEQYF,many,TRBV29-1,TRBD2,TRBJ2-7
TGTGCCAGCAGTTCTCTAGCGGGAGATACCTACAATGAGCAGTTCTTC,CASSSLAGDTYNEQFF,few,TRBV6-2/TRBV6-3,TRBD2,TRBJ2-1
TGCGGTGCTGGGGTGGGCAGGAGCTCCTACGAGCAGTACTTC,CGAGVGRSSYEQYF,-,TRBV20-1,-,TRBJ2-7
TGTGCCAGCAACAAACTAGCGGTTAGCTCCTACGAGCAGTACTTC,CASNKLAVSSYEQYF,few,TRBV6-5,TRBD2,TRBJ2-7
TGTGCCACCAGTGACCCCCGTTACAATGAGCAGTTCTTC,CATSDPRYNEQFF,-,TRBV24-1,-,TRBJ2-1
TGTGCCAGCAGTTTCCATAGGGCAGATACGCAGTATTTT,CASSFHRADTQYF,few,TRBV12-3/TRBV12-4,-,TRBJ2-3
TGCAGCGTTGACGCGGAGCTGGGGACCCAGTACTTC,CSVDAELGTQYF,once,TRBV29-1,-,TRBJ2-5
TGTGCCAGCAGTTTGTCGACGGTCTATGGCTACACCTTC,CASSLSTVYGYTF,-,TRBV7-9,-,TRBJ1-2
TGTGCCACGGGTATAGGACTAGCGGTTGAGACCCAGTACTTC,CATGIGLAVETQYF,-,TRBV10-3,TRBD2,TRBJ2-5
TGTGCCAGCAGTCCAACCGGGACTAGTGGTAGTAGCATTCAGTACTTC,CASSPTGTSGSSIQYF,-,TRBV6-2/TRBV6-3,TRBD2,TRBJ2-4
TGCAGTGCCGGACAGGACTCTTCCTCCGAGCAGTACTTC,CSAGQDSSSEQYF,-,TRBV20-1,TRBD1,TRBJ2-7
TGTGCCAGCAGGGAACAGGGGGCAGAGAATCAGCCCCAGCATTTT,CASREQGAENQPQHF,-,TRBV2,TRBD1,TRBJ1-5
TGCAGCGTTCCCCAGGAGGGGTGGGGAGAGACCCAGTACTTC,CSVPQEGWGETQYF,-,TRBV29-1,-,TRBJ2-5
TGTGCCAGCTCACCACCAAATGGCCACAATGAGCAGTTCTTC,CASSPPNGHNEQFF,few,TRBV18,-,TRBJ2-1
TGTGCCAGCAGCCAACTTGGAGGAGGGTGGGTCTACGAGCAGTACTTC,CASSQLGGGWVYEQYF,-,TRBV4-2,-,TRBJ2-7
TGCAGTGCTAGAGTGGACGGTCGCGGTTCACCCCTCCACTTT,CSARVDGRGSPLHF,few,TRBV20-1,-,TRBJ1-6
TGCGCCAGCAGCCAAGAAGAGGCAGGGTATAATTCACCCCTCCACTTT,CASSQEEAGYNSPLHF,-,TRBV4-3,-,TRBJ1-6
TGTGCCAGCAGCCCTACCCGGGACGGGGAAGGTGAGCAGTACTTC,CASSPTRDGEGEQYF,-,TRBV7-9,-,TRBJ2-7
TGTGCCAGCAGTTACTCTGGGGGAGTCAGTGAGACCCAGTACTTC,CASSYSGGVSETQYF,few,TRBV6-5,-,TRBJ2-5
TGCGCCAGCAGCCCAAAATCCGGGACAGAGTGGACGGATACGCAGTATTTT,CASSPKSGTEWTDTQYF,-,TRBV4-1,TRBD1,TRBJ2-3